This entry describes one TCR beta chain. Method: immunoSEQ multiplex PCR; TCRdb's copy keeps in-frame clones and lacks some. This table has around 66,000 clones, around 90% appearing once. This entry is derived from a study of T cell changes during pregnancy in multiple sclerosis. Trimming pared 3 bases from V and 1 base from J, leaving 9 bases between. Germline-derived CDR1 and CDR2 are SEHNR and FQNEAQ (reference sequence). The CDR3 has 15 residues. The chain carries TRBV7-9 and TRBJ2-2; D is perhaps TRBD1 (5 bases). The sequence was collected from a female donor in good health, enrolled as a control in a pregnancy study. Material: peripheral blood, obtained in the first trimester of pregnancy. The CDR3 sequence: CASSFYQGNTGELFF. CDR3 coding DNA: TGTGCCAGCAGCTTTTACCAGGGGAACACCGGGGAGCTGTTTTTT.